This TCR beta chain was obtained from a study of blood T cell repertoires in COVID-19. Study at large: Acute-phase and convalescent COVID-19 samples originated in the United States, Italy and Spain. Sources were T cells, B-cell-depleted T cells, or PBMCs; the material itself was cDNA or gDNA.

Original processing methods: Amplification from reference gene primers served as the basis for estimated nucleated cell counts. Clones were sequenced by immunoSEQ multiplex PCR, and TCRdb holds only the in-frame ones, with some missing. V, J and clone size reflect that table, while D and trimming were determined from the DNA. This sample has around 130,000 clones, with around 88% found just once. The CDR3 covers 17 residues. Material for sequencing was peripheral blood. The chain links TRBV21-1 to TRBJ1-5. TRBV21-1 is a recognized pseudogene. The sequence was obtained from a man aged 45-60 years with active or convalescent COVID-19. The chain's CDR3 is CASSMGLKLLSNQPQHF. The DNA for the CDR3 is TGTGCCAGCAGCATGGGACTTAAGCTGCTCAGCAATCAGCCCCAGCATTTT.